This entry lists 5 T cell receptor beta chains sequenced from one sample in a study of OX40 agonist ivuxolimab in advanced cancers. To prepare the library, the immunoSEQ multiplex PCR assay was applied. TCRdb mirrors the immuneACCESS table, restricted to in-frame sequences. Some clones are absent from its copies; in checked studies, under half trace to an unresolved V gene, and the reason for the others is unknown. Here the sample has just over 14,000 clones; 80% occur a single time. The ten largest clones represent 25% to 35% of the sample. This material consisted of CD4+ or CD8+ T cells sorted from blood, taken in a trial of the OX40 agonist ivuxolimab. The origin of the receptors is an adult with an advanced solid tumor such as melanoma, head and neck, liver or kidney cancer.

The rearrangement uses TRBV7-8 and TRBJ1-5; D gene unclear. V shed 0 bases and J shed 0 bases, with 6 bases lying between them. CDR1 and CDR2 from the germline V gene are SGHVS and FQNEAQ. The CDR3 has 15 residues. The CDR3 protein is CASSLALVSNQPQHF. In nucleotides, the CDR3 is TGTGCCAGCAGCTTAGCGCTAGTTAGCAATCAGCCCCAGCATTTT.

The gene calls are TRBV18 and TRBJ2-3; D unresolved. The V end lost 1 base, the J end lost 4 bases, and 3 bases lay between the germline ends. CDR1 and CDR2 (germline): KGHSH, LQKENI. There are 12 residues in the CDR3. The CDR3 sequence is CASSPRPDTQYF. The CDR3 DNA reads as TGTGCCAGCTCACCACGCCCAGATACGCAGTATTTT.

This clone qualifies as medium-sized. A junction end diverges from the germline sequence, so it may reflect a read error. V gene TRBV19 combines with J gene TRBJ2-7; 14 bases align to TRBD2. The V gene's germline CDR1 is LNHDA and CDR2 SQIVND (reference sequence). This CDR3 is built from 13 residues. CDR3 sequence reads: CASSLGTSGSLLF. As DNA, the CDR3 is TGTGCCAGTAGTCTCGGGACTAGCGGGAGTTTGCTCTTC.

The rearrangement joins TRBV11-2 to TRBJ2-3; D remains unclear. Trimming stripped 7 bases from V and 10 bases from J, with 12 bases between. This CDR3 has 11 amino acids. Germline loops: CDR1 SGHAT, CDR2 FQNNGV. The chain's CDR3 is CASTLSASQYF. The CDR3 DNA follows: TGTGCCAGCACCCTCTCCGCCTCGCAGTATTTT.

The CDR3 region is CASSQDRSLAKNIQYF. As DNA, the CDR3 is TGCGCCAGCAGCCAAGATCGGAGCCTAGCCAAAAACATTCAGTACTTC. The rearrangement uses TRBV4-1 and TRBJ2-4; no definite D call. From germline, CDR1 is MGHRA and CDR2 YSYEKL. Trimming stripped 0 bases from V and 0 bases from J, with 9 bases between. The CDR3 spans 16 residues.